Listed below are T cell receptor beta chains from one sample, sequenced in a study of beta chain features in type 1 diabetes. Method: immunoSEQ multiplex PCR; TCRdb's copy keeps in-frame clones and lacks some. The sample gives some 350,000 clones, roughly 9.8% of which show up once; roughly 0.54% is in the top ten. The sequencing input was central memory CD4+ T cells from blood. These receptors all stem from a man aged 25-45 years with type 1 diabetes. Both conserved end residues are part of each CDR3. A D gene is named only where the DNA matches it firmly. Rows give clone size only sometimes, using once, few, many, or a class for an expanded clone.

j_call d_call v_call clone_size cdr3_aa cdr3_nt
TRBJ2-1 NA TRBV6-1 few CASSNTGPYNEQFF TGTGCCAGCAGTAACACAGGGCCTTACAATGAGCAGTTCTTC
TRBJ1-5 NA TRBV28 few CASRGLYSNQPQHF TGTGCCAGCCGAGGCCTTTATAGCAATCAGCCCCAGCATTTT
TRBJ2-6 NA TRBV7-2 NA CASSLVGWAVSGGANVLTF TGTGCCAGCAGCTTAGTGGGGTGGGCAGTGTCTGGTGGGGCCAACGTCCTGACTTTC
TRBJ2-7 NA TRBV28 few CASRAGTAAYEQYF TGTGCCAGCCGTGCCGGGACCGCAGCCTACGAGCAGTACTTC
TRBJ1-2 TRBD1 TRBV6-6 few CASRPTGGIGYTF TGTGCCAGCAGACCCACAGGGGGCATAGGCTACACCTTC
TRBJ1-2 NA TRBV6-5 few CASSPYENYGYTF TGTGCCAGCAGTCCCTACGAAAACTATGGCTACACCTTC
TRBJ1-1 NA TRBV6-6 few CASSYSILNTEAFF TGTGCCAGCAGTTACTCAATACTGAACACTGAAGCTTTCTTT
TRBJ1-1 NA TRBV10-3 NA CAISSQGTNTEAFF TGTGCCATCAGTTCTCAGGGGACGAACACTGAAGCTTTCTTT
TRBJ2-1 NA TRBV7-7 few CASSLYPGTAGSYNEQFF TGTGCTAGCAGCTTATACCCCGGGACCGCGGGATCCTACAATGAGCAGTTCTTC
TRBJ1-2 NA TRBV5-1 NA CASSLEGNGYTF TGCGCCAGCAGCTTGGAAGGGAACGGCTACACCTTC
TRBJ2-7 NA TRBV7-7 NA CASSPGPNSYEQYF TGTGCTAGCAGCCCGGGGCCTAACTCCTACGAGCAGTACTTC
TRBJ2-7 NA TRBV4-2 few CASSQAVATGSYEQYF TGTGCCAGCAGCCAAGCGGTGGCTACCGGCTCCTACGAGCAGTACTTC
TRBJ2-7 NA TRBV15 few CATSRQGPTYEQYF TGTGCCACCAGCAGACAGGGACCCACCTACGAGCAGTACTTC
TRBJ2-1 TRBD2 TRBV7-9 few CASSSLAGAQNEQFF TGTGCCAGCAGCTCATTAGCGGGAGCGCAGAATGAGCAGTTCTTC
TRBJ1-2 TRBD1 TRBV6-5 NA CASSYTGQGYYGYTF TGTGCCAGCAGTTACACCGGACAGGGTTACTATGGCTACACCTTC
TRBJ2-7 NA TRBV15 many CATSRPKGSGVEQYF TGTGCCACCAGCAGACCAAAGGGGTCAGGGGTCGAGCAGTACTTC
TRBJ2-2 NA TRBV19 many CASSHWGGRVTGELFF TGTGCCAGTAGTCACTGGGGGGGCCGGGTCACCGGGGAGCTGTTTTTT
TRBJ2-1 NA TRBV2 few CASSLTGTEQFF TGTGCCAGCAGTTTGACAGGTACTGAGCAGTTCTTC
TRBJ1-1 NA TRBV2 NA CASSDQRNTEAFF TGTGCCAGCAGTGATCAACGGAACACTGAAGCTTTCTTT
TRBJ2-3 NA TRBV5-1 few CASSLARASVGDTQYF TGCGCCAGCAGCTTGGCCCGCGCGTCTGTAGGAGATACGCAGTATTTT